This TCR beta chain was observed in a study of cytomegalovirus exposure and HLA in healthy donors. Across the whole study: A previous analysis identified around 120 million unique TCR beta sequences derived from some 200 million T cells.

With 60 Vbeta and 13 Jbeta primers, the PCR was carried out. Measured with immunoSEQ multiplex PCR; TCRdb has only the in-frame clones, and not every one. The clone table shows some 130,000 clones, with the ten largest holding over 1.5%. CDR3 length: 14 amino acids. Germline values: CDR1 MNHNY, CDR2 SVGAGI (reference sequence). Trimming left V 2 bases short and J 4 bases short, with 12 bases between. Details on this clone: Antigen specificity is unknown. The same CDR3 can be traced to other DNA sequences in this sample.

Regarding the study as a whole: Per published accounts, TCR beta sequences correctly predicted the HLA-A and HLA-B alleles of most subjects. More clonal expansion characterized HLA-associated TCR beta chains than equally common others in a later analysis. Researchers counted roughly 160 TCR beta chains as cytomegalovirus-associated.

The rearrangement uses TRBV6-6 and TRBJ2-7, with D possibly matching TRBD2 (5 bases). The source of this sequence is a woman aged 40 to 50 in good health and CMV-seropositive. Sequencing was done on a sample of PBMCs. CDR3 DNA: TGTGCCAGCAGTTACCCCACTCGGGGATACGAGCAGTACTTC. Translation gives CASSYPTRGYEQYF.